The rows below give T cell receptor beta chains drawn from one sample of a study of OX40 agonist ivuxolimab in advanced cancers. Libraries were prepared by immunoSEQ multiplex PCR; TCRdb keeps only in-frame clonotypes and omits some of them. The table lists 60,000 to 70,000 clones, 80% of them singletons, with 1.2% in the top ten. The starting material was CD4+ or CD8+ T cells sorted from blood, obtained in a trial of the OX40 agonist ivuxolimab. The source is an adult with an advanced solid tumor such as melanoma, head and neck, liver or kidney cancer. CDR3s include the opening cysteine and the closing phenylalanine or tryptophan. A D gene is named only where the DNA matches it firmly. Clone size is stated in some rows and not others, as once, few, many or a class when expanded.

CDR3	DNA	size	D	V	J
CASSTDRAGNTIYF	TGTGCCAGCAGCACCGACAGGGCTGGAAACACCATATATTTT	.	TRBD1	TRBV7-8	TRBJ1-3
CASSIKHRGEAFF	TGTGCCAGCAGCATAAAGCACAGGGGTGAAGCTTTCTTT	.	TRBD1	TRBV7-2	TRBJ1-1
CASSRGRIYNSPLHF	TGCGCCAGCAGCCGGGGACGGATCTATAATTCACCCCTCCACTTT	once	.	TRBV4-1	TRBJ1-6
CASSRRGAGAFF	TGTGCCAGCAGCCGTAGAGGTGCGGGGGCTTTCTTT	.	.	TRBV14	TRBJ1-1
CASGSSGDYQETQYF	TGTGCTAGTGGTTCTAGCGGGGACTACCAAGAGACCCAGTACTTC	.	TRBD2	TRBV12-5	TRBJ2-5
CASKDRAYGAFF	TGTGCCAGTAAAGACAGGGCATATGGGGCTTTCTTT	.	TRBD1	TRBV19	TRBJ1-1
CASSELTANSPLHF	TGTGCCAGCAGTGAACTTACGGCAAATTCACCCCTCCACTTT	.	.	TRBV2	TRBJ1-6
CASSSQGGNQPQHF	TGTGCCAGCAGCTCCCAGGGAGGGAATCAGCCCCAGCATTTT	.	.	TRBV7-2	TRBJ1-5
CASSPGTRREETQYF	TGTGCCAGCAGCCCCGGGACTCGAAGAGAGGAGACCCAGTACTTC	.	.	TRBV5-8	TRBJ2-5
CASSRSGGSTDTQYF	TGTGCCAGCAGTAGAAGCGGGGGCAGCACAGATACGCAGTATTTT	.	TRBD2	TRBV6-6	TRBJ2-3
CASSITVGRAFF	TGCGCCAGCAGCATCACGGTGGGGCGAGCTTTCTTT	.	.	TRBV4-3	TRBJ1-1
CASRGGGGLGTEAFF	TGCGCCAGCCGAGGGGGCGGGGGACTGGGAACTGAAGCTTTCTTT	.	TRBD1	TRBV5-1	TRBJ1-1
CASSRTGGDQPQHF	TGCGCCAGCAGCCGGACAGGGGGAGATCAGCCCCAGCATTTT	.	TRBD1	TRBV4-1	TRBJ1-5
CSVDGSGGFTGELFF	TGCAGCGTTGATGGTAGCGGGGGCTTCACCGGGGAGCTGTTTTTT	.	TRBD2	TRBV29-1	TRBJ2-2
CASSQAVQGNTGELFF	TGTGCCAGCAGCCAAGCGGTGCAGGGCAACACCGGGGAGCTGTTTTTT	.	.	TRBV4-2	TRBJ2-2
CASSVGGGTYNEQFF	TGTGCCAGCAGCGTAGGAGGGGGAACCTACAATGAGCAGTTCTTC	.	.	TRBV9	TRBJ2-1
CASSLSGGAHNEQFF	TGTGCCAGCAGCTTGTCGGGGGGGGCCCACAATGAGCAGTTCTTC	.	TRBD2	TRBV5-4	TRBJ2-1
CASSYSGRPLHF	TGTGCCAGCAGTTACTCCGGTCGCCCCCTCCACTTT	few	.	TRBV6-5	TRBJ1-6
CAWSRTGGYTF	TGTGCCTGGAGTAGGACGGGCGGCTACACCTTC	few	.	TRBV30	TRBJ1-2
CASSLGLGGNQPQHF	TGTGCCAGCAGCTTAGGACTGGGCGGGAATCAGCCCCAGCATTTT	once	.	TRBV7-2	TRBJ1-5
CASSEAWGGSNQPQHF	TGTGCCAGCAGTGAAGCATGGGGGGGTAGCAATCAGCCCCAGCATTTT	.	.	TRBV6-1	TRBJ1-5
CASSPIWVPTDTQYF	TGCGCCAGCAGCCCCATCTGGGTCCCCACAGATACGCAGTATTTT	.	.	TRBV5-1	TRBJ2-3
CASSYLESEAFF	TGTGCCAGTAGTTATCTGGAAAGTGAAGCTTTCTTT	.	.	TRBV19	TRBJ1-1
CASSLNPRRPRHQNTGELFF	TGTGCCAGCAGCCTCAACCCCCGACGGCCCCGTCACCAGAACACCGGGGAGCTGTTTTTT	.	.	TRBV7-3	TRBJ2-2
CASSKSSGGPRNTQYF	TGTGCCAGTAGTAAATCTAGCGGGGGACCCCGTAATACGCAGTATTTT	.	TRBD2	TRBV19	TRBJ2-3
CASSPPGLTNTGELFF	TGTGCCAGCTCACCACCGGGGCTAACCAACACCGGGGAGCTGTTTTTT	.	.	TRBV18	TRBJ2-2
CASSLAFGTQGTDTQYF	TGTGCCAGCAGCTTGGCCTTCGGGACTCAAGGGACAGATACGCAGTATTTT	.	.	TRBV5-4	TRBJ2-3
CASSFGLRGNQPQHF	TGTGCCAGCAGCTTCGGGCTCCGGGGCAATCAGCCCCAGCATTTT	.	.	TRBV5-6	TRBJ1-5
CASSFGGFEETQYF	TGCGCCAGCAGCTTCGGTGGTTTTGAGGAGACCCAGTACTTC	.	.	TRBV5-1	TRBJ2-5
CASSPAGGPWSEQFF	TGTGCCAGCAGCCCCGCCGGGGGGCCTTGGAGTGAGCAGTTCTTC	.	.	TRBV9	TRBJ2-1
CASSLARGEHSPLHF	TGTGCCAGCAGCTTAGCGAGGGGAGAACATTCACCCCTCCACTTT	few	.	TRBV7-8	TRBJ1-6
CAWTAGEGGYTF	TGTGCCTGGACTGCAGGGGAGGGAGGCTACACCTTC	.	.	TRBV30	TRBJ1-2
CASSPAGRSTEAFF	TGTGCCAGCTCACCAGCAGGGAGATCCACTGAAGCTTTCTTT	.	.	TRBV18	TRBJ1-1
CASSMGQSGNTIYF	TGTGCCAGTAGTATGGGACAGTCTGGAAACACCATATATTTT	.	TRBD1	TRBV19	TRBJ1-3
CSVVGSGNTIYF	TGCAGCGTTGTTGGGTCGGGAAACACCATATATTTT	.	.	TRBV29-1	TRBJ1-3
CASSSGWWQRNTEAFF	TGTGCCAGCAGCTCCGGTTGGTGGCAGAGAAACACTGAAGCTTTCTTT	.	.	TRBV7-8	TRBJ1-1
CASSLLDQPQHF	TGTGCCAGCAGCTTGCTGGATCAGCCCCAGCATTTT	once	.	TRBV7-2	TRBJ1-5
CASSFRGGYQETQYF	TGTGCTAGCAGCTTTCGGGGGGGGTACCAAGAGACCCAGTACTTC	few	TRBD2	TRBV7-7	TRBJ2-5
CASSPDMRYGYTF	TGTGCCAGCAGCCCCGACATGAGGTATGGCTACACCTTC	medium-sized	.	TRBV11-2	TRBJ1-2
CASSRDSAEAFF	TGCGCCAGCAGCCGGGACAGTGCGGAAGCTTTCTTT	.	TRBD1	TRBV5-1	TRBJ1-1
CASSSMGGLETQYF	TGTGCCAGCAGCTCCATGGGGGGGTTAGAGACCCAGTACTTC	.	TRBD2	TRBV7-2	TRBJ2-5
CASGLVFRNQGEGNEQFF	TGTGCTAGTGGTTTGGTATTCAGAAACCAGGGGGAAGGGAATGAGCAGTTCTTC	.	TRBD1	TRBV12-5	TRBJ2-1
CASSLNTDTQYF	TGTGCCAGCAGCTTAAACACAGATACGCAGTATTTT	.	.	TRBV5-6	TRBJ2-3
CASSKKKLRTGLNQPQHF	TGTGCCAGCAGCAAAAAAAAACTGCGGACAGGACTAAATCAGCCCCAGCATTTT	once	.	TRBV21-1	TRBJ1-5
CASSGPSGGGQETQYF	TGCGCCAGCAGCGGACCTAGCGGGGGTGGACAAGAGACCCAGTACTTC	.	TRBD2	TRBV5-1	TRBJ2-5
CASSPEGRLSPGNTIYF	TGCGCCAGCAGCCCCGAAGGACGCCTATCCCCTGGAAACACCATATATTTT	.	.	TRBV4-1	TRBJ1-3
CASSARLAGARSGANVLTF	TGTGCCAGTAGTGCGAGACTAGCGGGGGCCCGCTCTGGGGCCAACGTCCTGACTTTC	.	TRBD2	TRBV19	TRBJ2-6